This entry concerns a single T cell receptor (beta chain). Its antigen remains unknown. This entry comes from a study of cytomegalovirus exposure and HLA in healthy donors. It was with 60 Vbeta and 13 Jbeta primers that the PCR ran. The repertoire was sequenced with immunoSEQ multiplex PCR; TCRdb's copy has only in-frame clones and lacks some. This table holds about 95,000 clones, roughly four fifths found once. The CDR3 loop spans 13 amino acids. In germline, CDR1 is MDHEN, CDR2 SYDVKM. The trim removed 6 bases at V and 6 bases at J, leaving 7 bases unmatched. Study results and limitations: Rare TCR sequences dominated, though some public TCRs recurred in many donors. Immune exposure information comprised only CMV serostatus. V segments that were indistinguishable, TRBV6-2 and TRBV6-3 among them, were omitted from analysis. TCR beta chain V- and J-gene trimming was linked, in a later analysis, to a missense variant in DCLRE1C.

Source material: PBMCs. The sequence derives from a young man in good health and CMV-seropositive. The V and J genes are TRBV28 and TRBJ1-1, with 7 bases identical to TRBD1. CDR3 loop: CASRPQGDAEAFF. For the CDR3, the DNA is TGTGCCAGCAGACCGCAGGGGGATGCTGAAGCTTTCTTT.